A selection of T cell receptor beta chains follows, all from one sample in a study of T cell repertoires in cytomegalovirus infection. Antigen specificity for these receptors is unknown. TCRdb itself ran the reads through MiXCR, one entry per CDR3 protein. The sample yields 750,000 to 900,000 distinct CDR3 sequences, about 27% seen once. The specimen comprised cultured CD8+ T cells from PBMCs, sampled from culture after CMV antigen stimulation. The receptors come from a human donor in good health (CMV status not recorded). Some clones in this sample may be carry-over from other donors' samples. The CDR3 runs from the conserved cysteine through the conserved F or W. D genes are given only for firm matches. Clone sizes are given selectively: once, few, many, or a class where the clone is expanded.

D gene	clone size	J gene	V gene	CDR3 DNA	CDR3 protein
.	few	TRBJ2-7	TRBV7-6	TGTGCCAGCAGCCCCCTAGGCGCGACAACACAAGGCCACGAGCAGTACTTC	CASSPLGATTQGHEQYF
TRBD2	.	TRBJ2-7	TRBV29-1	TGCAGCGTTGGACTAGCGTCCACCTACGAGCAGTACTTC	CSVGLASTYEQYF
TRBD1	.	TRBJ2-2	TRBV2	TGTGCCAGCAGTTTTATCGGGACAGCAAACACCGGGGAGCTGTTTTTT	CASSFIGTANTGELFF
.	.	TRBJ1-1	TRBV6-6	TGTGCCAGCAGTGACCCAAGTTCTGAAGCTTTCTTT	CASSDPSSEAFF
.	.	TRBJ2-1	TRBV24-1	TGTGCCACCAGTGATTTGGATAATGGAAGGAATGAGCAGTTCTTC	CATSDLDNGRNEQFF
TRBD1	.	TRBJ2-1	TRBV4-3	TGCGCCAGCAGGGAGGGGCACAGGGGGCGCTTTGAGCAGTTCTTC	CASREGHRGRFEQFF
.	few	TRBJ1-1	TRBV7-9	TGTGCCAGCAGCCCATCGGAAATGAACACTGAAGCTTTCTTT	CASSPSEMNTEAFF
TRBD1	.	TRBJ2-3	TRBV19	TGTGCCAGTAGCATGCCGGGACAGGGGGTTGGAGATACGCAGTATTTT	CASSMPGQGVGDTQYF
TRBD1	.	TRBJ1-6	TRBV7-6	TGTGCCAGCAGCACAACCCAGGACAGGGGCGCGTATAATTCACCCCTCCACTTT	CASSTTQDRGAYNSPLHF
.	many	TRBJ2-3	TRBV7-8	TGTGCCAGCAGCTTCGGTGACTATCAAGACACAGATACGCAGTATTTT	CASSFGDYQDTDTQYF
.	few	TRBJ2-3	TRBV27	TGTGCCAGCAGTAAGATACCCCAAATGGATACGCAGTATTTT	CASSKIPQMDTQYF
.	.	TRBJ2-7	TRBV5-4	TGTGCCAGCAGCTTGGAAGGCAGGGGCGCCTACGAGCAGTACTTC	CASSLEGRGAYEQYF
TRBD2	many	TRBJ2-1	TRBV7-8	TGTGCCAGCAGCCCACGGACTAGCGGCTTCTACAATGAGCAGTTCTTC	CASSPRTSGFYNEQFF
TRBD1	few	TRBJ1-1	TRBV12-3/TRBV12-4	TGTGCCAGCAGTGACGGGACAGGGGTCTATCTTAACACTGAAGCTTTCTTT	CASSDGTGVYLNTEAFF
.	once	TRBJ1-2	TRBV9	TGTGCCAGCAGCGTAGCCCCAGGGGTGGATGGCTACACCTTC	CASSVAPGVDGYTF
TRBD2	many	TRBJ2-1	TRBV7-6	TGTGCCAGCAGCTCAAGCGGGGGTGTACTCAATGAGCAGTTCTTC	CASSSSGGVLNEQFF
TRBD2	few	TRBJ2-1	TRBV7-3	TGTGCCAGCAGCCTACCGGGACTAGCACCGACCTACAATGAGCAGTTCTTC	CASSLPGLAPTYNEQFF
.	.	TRBJ2-5	TRBV7-8	TGTGCCAGCAGCAAAGGCAGGGGGGCAGGGATAGAGACCCAGTACTTC	CASSKGRGAGIETQYF
.	.	TRBJ2-2	TRBV11-2	TGTGCCAGCAGCTTACGTCCGGGGACCACCGGGGAGCTGTTTTTT	CASSLRPGTTGELFF
.	.	TRBJ2-2	TRBV2	TGTGCCAGCAGTGAATGGATTGACAGGAACACCGGGGAGCTGTTTTTT	CASSEWIDRNTGELFF
.	.	TRBJ2-1	TRBV7-9	TGTGCCAGCAGCTTAGGTCTGGACGGGCAGTTCTTC	CASSLGLDGQFF
TRBD2	.	TRBJ2-7	TRBV20-1	TGCAGTGCGGCGGGGGGGAGCTCCTACGAGCAGTACTTC	CSAAGGSSYEQYF
TRBD2	.	TRBJ2-1	TRBV7-2	TGTGCCAGCAGCTTAAGTGCGGGGGGGCTTCCGGGGGGTGAGCAGTTCTTC	CASSLSAGGLPGGEQFF
.	.	TRBJ2-6	TRBV29-1	TGCAGCGTCAGGACAGAAACCTCTGGGGCCAACGTCCTGACTTTC	CSVRTETSGANVLTF